Presented here are 25 T cell receptor beta chains from one specimen sequenced in a study of patients and donors after allogeneic stem cell transplantation. A single record per CDR3 protein comes from TCRdb applying MiXCR to the RT-PCR reads. The sample holds about a million distinct CDR3 sequences; roughly 18% are singletons and the top ten take 6%. The sequenced sample consisted of blood, either unsorted or a sorted T cell fraction (not recorded which). Every receptor here comes from a human donor who was either an allogeneic HSCT recipient or a stem cell or donor lymphocyte infusion donor (not recorded which). It is not recorded whose cells these are; they may come from a transplant donor.

This clonotype showed up just a few times. This rearrangement joins TRBV12-3 or TRBV12-4 to TRBJ2-3; perhaps TRBD2 as D (5 bases). With 9 bases removed from V and 0 bases from J, the gap between germline ends came to 13 bases. The CDR3 length is 14 residues. CDR3: CASRTRASTDTQYF. Written as DNA, the CDR3 is TGTGCCAGTCGGACGCGGGCTAGCACAGATACGCAGTATTTT.

This clonotype was seen at least ten times. The chain recombines TRBV24-1 with TRBJ2-6; D is perhaps TRBD1 (6 bases). Germline lookup yields CDR1 KGHDR and CDR2 SFDVKD. V was cut by 3 bases and J by 1 base, with 12 bases left in between. This CDR3 region has 17 residues. The CDR3 region has the DNA TGTGCCACCAGTGATCCATTACAGGGATCTGGGGCCAACGTCCTGACTTTC. It encodes CATSDPLQGSGANVLTF.

This sequence joins TRBV24-1 and TRBJ1-3; D unresolved. The CDR3 has 15 amino acids. V lost 5 bases, J lost 0 bases, and 10 bases lay in between. The germline V gene has CDR1 KGHDR and CDR2 SFDVKD. The chain's CDR3 is CATSGAGISGNTIYF. In nucleotides, the CDR3 is TGTGCCACCAGTGGAGCCGGTATCTCTGGAAACACCATATATTTT.

The chain joins TRBV25-1 to TRBJ1-3; D ambiguous. V lost 5 bases to trimming and J lost 2 bases, with 10 bases between them. Germline values: CDR1 MGHDK, CDR2 SYGVNS. The CDR3 is 14 residues long. In DNA, the CDR3 is TGTGCCAGCAGTAAGAGGGAAACTGGAAACACCATATATTTT. Translated: CASSKRETGNTIYF.

J is TRBJ2-1 and V is TRBV20-1; D call uncertain. In germline, CDR1 is DFQATT, CDR2 SNEGSKA (reference sequence). V was cut by 0 bases and J by 0 bases, with 18 bases left in between. This CDR3 region has 18 residues. CDR3 DNA: TGCAGTGCTAGAGAGGGTCGGCCCCGCACGAGCTCCTACAATGAGCAGTTCTTC. Translated: CSAREGRPRTSSYNEQFF.

This clonotype was picked up one time. The chain has TRBV9 and TRBJ1-2, with a tentative D call TRBD1 (6 bases). In germline, CDR1 is SGDLS, CDR2 YYNGEE. The CDR3 extends over 13 amino acids. Between the trimmed V and J ends, which lost 6 bases and 7 bases, there was a span of 16 bases. The CDR3 region has the DNA TGTGCCAGCACAGGGGCCCGAAGGGTTGGCTACACCTTC. It encodes CASTGARRVGYTF.

In its sample, this clonotype was seen a few times. The chain couples TRBV6-5 to TRBJ1-4; D ambiguous. Trimming took off 4 bases at V and 0 bases at J, with 18 bases between the two ends. The germline gives CDR1 MNHEY, CDR2 SVGAGI. The CDR3 is 18 amino acids. The DNA of the CDR3 is TGTGCCAGCAGTTCCTCCTCAAACACACCCGCAACTAATGAAAAACTGTTTTTT. Translated, it gives CASSSSSNTPATNEKLFF.

A few counts support this clonotype. CDR3 amino acids: CASSLQGNSYNSPLHF. DNA for the CDR3: TGTGCCAGCAGTCTCCAGGGCAACTCCTATAATTCACCCCTCCACTTT. J is TRBJ1-6 and V is TRBV27, with D tentatively TRBD1 (5 bases). Trimming left V 5 bases short and J 0 bases short, with 11 bases between. Per the germline V gene, CDR1 is MNHEY and CDR2 is SMNVEV (reference sequence). This CDR3 region has 16 residues.

This clonotype was recorded a few times. This chain joins TRBV6-5 and TRBJ1-2; no definite D call. Germline CDR1 reads MNHEY; CDR2 reads SVGAGI. V was pared by 3 bases and J by 8 bases, with 16 bases between. The CDR3 is 14 residues long. The CDR3 DNA reads TGTGCCAGCAGTTATTCCTGGACCTATCTAGGCTACACCTTC. Its translation is CASSYSWTYLGYTF.

The chain links TRBV2 to TRBJ2-7; 7 bases match TRBD1. The CDR3 totals 14 residues. V shed 6 bases and J 2 bases; nucleotides not matched to a gene: 7. Germline CDR1 SNHLY, CDR2 FYNNEI. This CDR3 is CASRLTGKTYEQYF. CDR3 coding DNA: TGTGCCAGCAGGTTGACAGGGAAGACCTACGAGCAGTACTTC.

The sample holds a few counts of this clonotype. The chain couples TRBV5-1 to TRBJ1-2; TRBD1 matches 12 bases. CDR3 length: 13 amino acids. Germline V CDR1 and CDR2: SGHRS, YFSETQ. Trimming cost V 7 bases and J 7 bases; bases outside gene matches: 5. The CDR3 protein is CASGTGGVGGYTF. The CDR3 nucleotides are TGCGCCAGCGGGACAGGGGGCGTTGGTGGCTACACCTTC.

The table lists this clonotype with a few counts. The rearrangement joins TRBV20-1 to TRBJ1-1, with 7 bases lining up with TRBD1. Germline trimming cut 3 bases from V and 5 bases from J; bases unmatched to any gene: 9. The CDR3 extends over 14 amino acids. The V gene's germline CDR1 is DFQATT and CDR2 SNEGSKA (reference sequence). CDR3 residues: CSAREGAKRTEAFF. CDR3 bases: TGCAGTGCTAGGGAGGGGGCGAAACGGACTGAAGCTTTCTTT.

J is TRBJ2-7 and V is TRBV12-3 or TRBV12-4; TRBD1 might be the D (5 bases). The ends were cut back, 3 bases at V and 0 bases at J, with 21 bases in the middle. This CDR3 has 18 residues. The CDR3 nucleotides read TGTGCCAGCAGTTTTAACGTGCGACAGTCGTCGAGCTCCTACGAGCAGTACTTC. The encoded protein is CASSFNVRQSSSSYEQYF.

This chain connects TRBV20-1 to TRBJ2-7; D uncertain. V was cut by 1 base and J by 0 bases, with 7 bases left in between. Germline V gives CDR1 DFQATT, CDR2 SNEGSKA (reference sequence). CDR3 length: 13 amino acids. This chain's CDR3 is CSARVGRSYEQYF. The CDR3 nucleotides are TGCAGTGCTAGAGTGGGTCGCTCCTACGAGCAGTACTTC.

The chain combines TRBV15 with TRBJ2-7; 13 bases are shared with TRBD2. V trimming: 3 bases; J trimming: 12 bases; junction bases outside the gene matches: 14. CDR3 length: 16 residues. The germline V gene has CDR1 LNHNV and CDR2 YYDKDF (reference sequence). The DNA of the CDR3 is TGTGCCACCAGCAGTGAACCGAAAACTAGCGGGAGGGCCCCGTACTTC. Protein sequence: CATSSEPKTSGRAPYF.

This clonotype came up a few times. This chain joins TRBV24-1 and TRBJ2-1, with 7 bases identical to TRBD2. The length of the CDR3 is 15 residues. Germline CDR1 KGHDR, CDR2 SFDVKD. The junction had 10 bases not matched to a gene; V was cut back by 9 bases and J by 3 bases. CDR3: CATGAARGNYNEQFF. Written as DNA, the CDR3 is TGTGCCACCGGGGCGGCGCGGGGGAACTACAATGAGCAGTTCTTC.

This chain links TRBV30 with TRBJ1-6, with TRBD1 identical over 7 bases. The CDR3 sequence is 17 residues long. The junction had 15 bases not matched to a gene; V was cut back by 3 bases and J by 7 bases. Germline V CDR1 and CDR2: GTSNPN, SVGIG (reference sequence). DNA of the CDR3: TGTGCCTGGAGCGAGGGCGCAAGAGGGGGCGGGAATTCACCCCTCCACTTT. Protein sequence: CAWSEGARGGGNSPLHF.

There are many counts of this clonotype. The junction does not match germline at one end; this may be a read error. The rearrangement links TRBV5-1 to TRBJ2-1; D uncertain. The CDR3 length is 13 residues. Germline V lookup: CDR1 SGHRS, CDR2 YFSETQ. The CDR3 here is CASSLGTYNEQFF. DNA of the CDR3: TGTGCCAGCAGCTTAGGAACTTACAATGAGCAGTTCTTC. The full variable domain, with the rest looked up from reference TRBV5-1 and TRBJ2-1, is KAGVTQTPRYLIKTRGQQVTLSCSPISGHRSVSWYQQTPGQGLQFLFEYFSETQRNKGNFPGRFSGRQFSNSRSEMNVSTLELGDSALYLCASSLGTYNEQFFGPGTRLTVL.

This clonotype was seen more than once but under ten times. The chain joins TRBV5-1 to TRBJ1-6; D uncertain. The CDR3 contains 11 residues. Between the trimmed V and J ends, which lost 0 bases and 16 bases, there was a span of 8 bases. Germline assignment: CDR1 SGHRS and CDR2 YFSETQ. This CDR3 is CASSLGRSLHF. The CDR3 region has the DNA TGCGCCAGCAGCTTGGGACGTTCACTCCACTTT.

The chain links TRBV27 to TRBJ1-2, with D perhaps TRBD1 (5 bases). Per germline, CDR1 MNHEY and CDR2 SMNVEV (reference sequence). This CDR3 spans 14 amino acids. Trimming pared 5 bases from V and 2 bases from J, leaving 12 bases between. DNA for the CDR3: TGTGCCAGCAGTACTAGGGACGAAAACTATGGCTACACCTTC. Translating it yields CASSTRDENYGYTF.

This clonotype was detected a few times. The V and J genes are TRBV6-2 or TRBV6-3 and TRBJ2-1, with D possibly TRBD1 on 5 matching bases. CDR3 size: 15 residues. Germline CDR1 reads MNHEY; CDR2 reads SVGEGT. V was shortened by 8 bases and J by 4 bases, with 18 bases between the two germline ends. For the CDR3, the DNA is TGTGCCAGCGAACAGGCTTTTGTTGGGTACAATGAGCAGTTCTTC. Amino acids: CASEQAFVGYNEQFF.

This clonotype appeared many times. The CDR3 here is CASSKVTRSNEQFF. CDR3 DNA: TGTGCCAGCAGCAAAGTTACCAGAAGCAATGAGCAGTTCTTC. This chain uses TRBV21-1 with TRBJ2-1. TRBV21-1 is classified as a pseudogene. The CDR3 has 14 residues.

This clonotype has more than one count but fewer than ten. The chain employs TRBV12-3 or TRBV12-4 and TRBJ2-7; TRBD2 matches at 14 bases. There are 17 residues in the CDR3. Trimming at V came to 5 bases and at J to 3 bases, leaving 9 bases not matched to a gene. CDR3: CASSPDGLAGGNYEQYF. The CDR3 DNA is TGTGCCAGCAGTCCTGATGGACTAGCGGGAGGTAACTACGAGCAGTACTTC.

CDR3 coding DNA: TGTGCCAGCAGCTTAGCCCCACAGTGGGTGGAGACCCAGTACTTC. This codes for CASSLAPQWVETQYF. J is TRBJ2-5 and V is TRBV7-8; unclear D gene. The V gene's germline CDR1 is SGHVS and CDR2 FQNEAQ. The germline V and J ends were trimmed by 0 bases and 5 bases, with 13 bases remaining between them. The CDR3 length is 15 residues.

This clonotype has a count of ten or more. The chain carries TRBV25-1 and TRBJ2-3, with 8 nucleotides matching TRBD2. V shed 8 bases and J 5 bases; nucleotides not matched to a gene: 0. The CDR3 is made up of 11 amino acids. Germline CDR1 is MGHDK and CDR2 is SYGVNS. The CDR3 loop is CASGTRDTQYF. The DNA for the CDR3 is TGTGCCAGCGGGACTAGAGATACGCAGTATTTT. Full variable domain (outside the CDR3, taken from reference TRBV25-1 and TRBJ2-3): EADIYQTPRYLVIGTGKKITLECSQTMGHDKMYWYQQDPGMELHLIHYSYGVNSTEKGDLSSESTVSRIRTEHFPLTLESARPSHTSQYLCASGTRDTQYFGPGTRLTVL.